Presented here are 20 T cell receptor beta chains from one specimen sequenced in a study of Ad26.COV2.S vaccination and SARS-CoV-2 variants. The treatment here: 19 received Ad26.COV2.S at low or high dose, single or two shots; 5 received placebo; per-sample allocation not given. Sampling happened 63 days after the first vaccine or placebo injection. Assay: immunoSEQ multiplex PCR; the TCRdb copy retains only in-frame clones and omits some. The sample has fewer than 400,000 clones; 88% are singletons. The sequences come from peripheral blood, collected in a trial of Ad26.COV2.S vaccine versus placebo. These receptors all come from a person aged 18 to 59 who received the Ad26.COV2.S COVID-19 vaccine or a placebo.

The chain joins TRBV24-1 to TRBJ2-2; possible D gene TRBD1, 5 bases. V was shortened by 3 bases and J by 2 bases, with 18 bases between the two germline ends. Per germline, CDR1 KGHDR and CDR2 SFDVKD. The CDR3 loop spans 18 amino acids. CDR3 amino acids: CATSDDPRTPINTGELFF. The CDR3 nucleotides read TGTGCCACCAGTGATGATCCTAGGACACCTATTAACACCGGGGAGCTGTTTTTT.

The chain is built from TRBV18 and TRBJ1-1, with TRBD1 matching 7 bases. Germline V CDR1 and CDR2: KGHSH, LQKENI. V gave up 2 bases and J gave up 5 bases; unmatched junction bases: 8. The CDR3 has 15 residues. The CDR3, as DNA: TGTGCCAGCTCACCAGGGGCAGGGGGACGTACTGAAGCTTTCTTT. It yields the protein CASSPGAGGRTEAFF.

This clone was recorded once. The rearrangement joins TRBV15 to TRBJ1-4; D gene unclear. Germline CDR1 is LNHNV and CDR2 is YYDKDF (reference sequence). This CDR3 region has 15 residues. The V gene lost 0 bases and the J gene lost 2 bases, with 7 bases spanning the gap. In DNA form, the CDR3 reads TGTGCCACCAGCAGAGATCTCAACACTAATGAAAAACTGTTTTTT. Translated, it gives CATSRDLNTNEKLFF.

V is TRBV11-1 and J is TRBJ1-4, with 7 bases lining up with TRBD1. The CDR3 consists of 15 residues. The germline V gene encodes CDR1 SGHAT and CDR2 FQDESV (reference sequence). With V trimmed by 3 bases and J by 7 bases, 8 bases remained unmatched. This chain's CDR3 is CASSFQEGAGEKLFF. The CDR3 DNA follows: TGTGCCAGCAGCTTTCAGGAGGGGGCTGGTGAAAAACTGTTTTTT.

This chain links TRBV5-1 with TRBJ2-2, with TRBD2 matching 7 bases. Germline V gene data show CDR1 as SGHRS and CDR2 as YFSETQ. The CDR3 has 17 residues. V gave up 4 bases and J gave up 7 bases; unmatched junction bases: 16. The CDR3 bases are TGCGCCAGCAGCCCCGGGGAGGGTGTCAGCCTCGGCGGGGAGCTGTTTTTT. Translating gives CASSPGEGVSLGGELFF.

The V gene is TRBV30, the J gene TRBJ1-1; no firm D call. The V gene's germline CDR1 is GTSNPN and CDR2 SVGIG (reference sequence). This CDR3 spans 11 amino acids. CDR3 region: CAGMEYTEAFF. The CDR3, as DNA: TGTGCGGGGATGGAGTACACTGAAGCTTTCTTT.

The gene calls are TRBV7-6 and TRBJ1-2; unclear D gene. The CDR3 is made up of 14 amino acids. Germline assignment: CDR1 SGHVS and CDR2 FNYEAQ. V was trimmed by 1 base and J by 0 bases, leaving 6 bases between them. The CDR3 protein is CASSLGNTNYGYTF. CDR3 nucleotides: TGTGCCAGCAGCTTAGGGAACACTAACTATGGCTACACCTTC.

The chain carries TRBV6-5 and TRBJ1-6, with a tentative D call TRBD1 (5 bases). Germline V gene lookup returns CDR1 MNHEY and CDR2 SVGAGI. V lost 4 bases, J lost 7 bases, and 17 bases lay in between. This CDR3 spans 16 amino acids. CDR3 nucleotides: TGTGCCAGCAGTTCCCTTCCTCGGGGGAACAATTCACCCCTCCACTTT. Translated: CASSSLPRGNNSPLHF.

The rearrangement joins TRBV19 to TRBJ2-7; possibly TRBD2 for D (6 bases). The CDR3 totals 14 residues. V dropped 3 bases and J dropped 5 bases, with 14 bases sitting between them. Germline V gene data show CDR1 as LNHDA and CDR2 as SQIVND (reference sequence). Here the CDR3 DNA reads TGTGCCAGTAGTATTGGATTCAGGGAGGACGAGCAGTACTTC. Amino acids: CASSIGFREDEQYF.

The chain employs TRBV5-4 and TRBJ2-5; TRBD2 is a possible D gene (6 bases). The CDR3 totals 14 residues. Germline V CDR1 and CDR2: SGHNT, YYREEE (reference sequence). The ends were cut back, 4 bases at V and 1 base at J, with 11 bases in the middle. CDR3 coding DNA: TGTGCCAGCAGCCTGGGACTCCTCCAAGAGACCCAGTACTTC. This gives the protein CASSLGLLQETQYF.

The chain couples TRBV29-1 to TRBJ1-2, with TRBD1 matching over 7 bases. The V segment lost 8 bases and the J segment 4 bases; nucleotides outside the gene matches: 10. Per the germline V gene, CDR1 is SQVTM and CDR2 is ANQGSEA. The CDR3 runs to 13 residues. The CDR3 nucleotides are TGCAGCACTTGGGCACAGGGGAGCTATGGCTACACCTTC. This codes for CSTWAQGSYGYTF.

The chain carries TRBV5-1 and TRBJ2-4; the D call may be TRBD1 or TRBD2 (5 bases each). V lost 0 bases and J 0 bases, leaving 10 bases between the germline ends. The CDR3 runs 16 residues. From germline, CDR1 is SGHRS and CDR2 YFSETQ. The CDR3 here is CASSLGGTTAKNIQYF. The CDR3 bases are TGCGCCAGCAGCTTGGGAGGGACGACAGCCAAAAACATTCAGTACTTC.

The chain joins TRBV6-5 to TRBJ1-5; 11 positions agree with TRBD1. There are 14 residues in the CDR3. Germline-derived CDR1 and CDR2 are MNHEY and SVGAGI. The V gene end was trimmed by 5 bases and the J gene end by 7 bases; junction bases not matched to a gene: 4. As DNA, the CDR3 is TGTGCCAGCAGTCCGGGGACAGGGGGACAGCCCCAGCATTTT. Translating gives CASSPGTGGQPQHF.

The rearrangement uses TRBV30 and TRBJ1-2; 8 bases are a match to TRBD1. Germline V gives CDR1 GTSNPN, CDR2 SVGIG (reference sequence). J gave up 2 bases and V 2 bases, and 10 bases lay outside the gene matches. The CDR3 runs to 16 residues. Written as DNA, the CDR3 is TGTGCCTGGAGTCGTGACAGGGGCCCCTACAACTATGGCTACACCTTC. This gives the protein CAWSRDRGPYNYGYTF.

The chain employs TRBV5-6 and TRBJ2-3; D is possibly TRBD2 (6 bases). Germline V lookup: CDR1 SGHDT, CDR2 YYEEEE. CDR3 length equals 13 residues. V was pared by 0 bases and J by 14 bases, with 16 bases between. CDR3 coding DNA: TGTGCCAGCAGCTTGGGTGGGTTAGCGGTGGGGTATTTT. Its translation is CASSLGGLAVGYF.

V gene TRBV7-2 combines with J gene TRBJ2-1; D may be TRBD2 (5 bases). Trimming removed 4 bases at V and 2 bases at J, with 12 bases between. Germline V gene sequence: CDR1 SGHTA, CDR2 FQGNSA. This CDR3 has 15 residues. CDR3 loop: CASSYLADAYNEQFF. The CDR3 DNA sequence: TGTGCCAGCAGCTACCTAGCCGACGCCTACAATGAGCAGTTCTTC.

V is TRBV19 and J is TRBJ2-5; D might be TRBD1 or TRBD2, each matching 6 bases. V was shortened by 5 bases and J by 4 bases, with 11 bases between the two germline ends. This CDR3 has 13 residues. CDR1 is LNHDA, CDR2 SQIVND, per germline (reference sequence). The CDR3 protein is CASSLQGGETQYF. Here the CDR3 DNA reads TGTGCCAGTAGTCTACAGGGAGGAGAGACCCAGTACTTC.

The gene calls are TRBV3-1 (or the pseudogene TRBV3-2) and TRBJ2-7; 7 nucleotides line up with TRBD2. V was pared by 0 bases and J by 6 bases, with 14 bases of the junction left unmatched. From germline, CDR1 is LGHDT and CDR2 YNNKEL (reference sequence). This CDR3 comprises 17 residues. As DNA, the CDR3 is TGTGCCAGCAGCCAAGATTTCCTAGCGGTAGGTTTTATCGAGCAGTACTTC. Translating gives CASSQDFLAVGFIEQYF.

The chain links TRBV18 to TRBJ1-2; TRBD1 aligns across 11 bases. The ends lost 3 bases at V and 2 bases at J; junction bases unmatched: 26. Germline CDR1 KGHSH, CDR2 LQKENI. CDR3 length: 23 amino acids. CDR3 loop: CASSPLIGQGAKMGNLKNYGYTF. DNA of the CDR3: TGTGCCAGCTCACCTTTAATCGGACAGGGGGCAAAAATGGGGAATCTCAAAAACTATGGCTACACCTTC.

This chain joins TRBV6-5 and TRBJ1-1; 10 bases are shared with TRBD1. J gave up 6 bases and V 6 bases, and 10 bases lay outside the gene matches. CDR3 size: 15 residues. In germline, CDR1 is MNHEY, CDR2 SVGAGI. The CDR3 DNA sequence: TGTGCCAGCAGGTATGGGACAGGGGCGGGCGCTGAAGCTTTCTTT. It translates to CASRYGTGAGAEAFF.